These 29 T cell receptor beta chains were sequenced from one sample in a study of T cells in Graves' hyperthyroidism and ophthalmopathy. Amplified regions were TCR beta CDR3 sequences from RNA transcripts. In the first-round RT-PCR of the TCR CDR3, the HTBI primer set was used. TCRdb re-analysed the multiplex PCR reads in MiXCR, keeping a single row per CDR3 protein. The table has over 250,000 distinct CDR3 sequences, about an eighth seen once. The sequenced material came from blood. All receptors derive from a woman aged 40 to 50 with Graves' ophthalmopathy.

This clonotype was found many times. This chain links TRBV2 with TRBJ2-7; TRBD2 matches at 13 bases. Germline CDR1 and CDR2: SNHLY and FYNNEI. V was clipped by 6 bases and J by 6 bases; unmatched bases: 5. This CDR3 is built from 14 residues. CDR3 in amino acids: CASRSGLAGTEQYF. In DNA form, the CDR3 reads TGTGCCAGCAGATCGGGACTAGCGGGAACCGAGCAGTACTTC.

This clonotype was counted many times. The rearrangement links TRBV27 to TRBJ1-2; D may be TRBD1 (5 bases). CDR3 size: 16 residues. The V gene's germline CDR1 is MNHEY and CDR2 SMNVEV (reference sequence). The V gene lost 5 bases and the J gene lost 5 bases, with 21 bases spanning the gap. The CDR3 sequence: CASSPYPGTQYYGYTF. The CDR3 bases are TGTGCCAGCAGTCCATATCCCGGGACGCAATATTATGGCTACACCTTC.

Worth noting for this clonotype: A read error may explain this, as a much larger clone is one base away. V usage is TRBV7-2 and J usage is TRBJ2-7; D ambiguous. This CDR3 comprises 13 residues. Looked up from germline, CDR1 is SGHTA and CDR2 is FQGNSA. The CDR3, as DNA: TGTGCCAACAGCTTAGGTCACAGCTACGAGCAGTACTTC. Protein: CANSLGHSYEQYF.

This clonotype has a count of ten or more. This chain uses TRBV11-1 with TRBJ2-5, with D perhaps matching TRBD2 (6 bases). Germline-derived CDR1 and CDR2 are SGHAT and FQDESV (reference sequence). The CDR3 contains 14 residues. Trimming removed 5 bases from V and 10 bases from J, with 20 bases in between. CDR3 DNA: TGTGCCAGCAGCCTAGAGACTAGTAGGGGCGACCAGTACTTC. Translated, it gives CASSLETSRGDQYF. Combining the CDR3 with reference TRBV11-1 and TRBJ2-5 gives the whole variable domain EAEVAQSPRYKITEKSQAVAFWCDPISGHATLYWYRQILGQGPELLVQFQDESVVDDSQLPKDRFSAERLKGVDSTLKIQPAELGDSAMYLCASSLETSRGDQYFGPGTRLLVL.

This clonotype has more than one count but fewer than ten. The genes are TRBV15 and TRBJ1-4; no reliable D call. The CDR3 spans 15 residues. Germline-derived CDR1 and CDR2 are LNHNV and YYDKDF (reference sequence). V shed 5 bases and J shed 8 bases, with 18 bases lying between them. CDR3 in amino acids: CATSPGLGFDEKLFF. The CDR3, as DNA: TGTGCCACCAGCCCCGGATTGGGGTTCGACGAAAAACTGTTTTTT.

This clonotype was found many times. The chain has TRBV11-3 and TRBJ2-5, with 7 positions matching TRBD2. V lost 5 bases, J lost 3 bases, and 6 bases stayed unmatched. Germline V lookup: CDR1 SGHNT, CDR2 YENEEA. This CDR3 has 14 residues. The CDR3 sequence is CASSASGLKETQYF. The CDR3 DNA reads as TGTGCCAGCAGCGCCTCGGGACTAAAAGAGACCCAGTACTTC. Full variable domain (rest looked up from reference TRBV11-3 and TRBJ2-5): EAGVVQSPRYKIIEKKQPVAFWCNPISGHNTLYWYLQNLGQGPELLIRYENEEAVDDSQLPKDRFSAERLKGVDSTLKIQPAELGDSAVYLCASSASGLKETQYFGPGTRLLVL.

This clonotype was seen ten or more times. The rearrangement joins TRBV6-1 to TRBJ2-2, with D possibly matching TRBD1 (5 bases). The CDR3 is 14 residues long. CDR1 and CDR2 (germline): MNHNS, SASEGT. Deletions cut 5 bases from V and 6 bases from J, with 13 bases between. Here the CDR3 reads CASSWQGGSGELFF. The CDR3 DNA is TGTGCCAGCAGTTGGCAGGGTGGGTCCGGGGAGCTGTTTTTT.

This clonotype turned up a few times. The chain is built from TRBV18 and TRBJ2-1; the D is unclear. The CDR3 covers 13 residues. CDR1 KGHSH and CDR2 LQKENI come from the germline V gene. V lost 2 bases and J 8 bases, leaving 10 bases between the germline ends. The CDR3 DNA is TGTGCCAGCTCACCAAGTAGATCTTATGAGCAGTTCTTC. Residues: CASSPSRSYEQFF.

This clonotype was seen many times. The chain couples TRBV6-1 to TRBJ1-3; 7 bases fit TRBD1. Per germline, CDR1 MNHNS and CDR2 SASEGT. The junction had 9 bases not matched to a gene; V was cut back by 6 bases and J by 4 bases. The CDR3 totals 15 residues. Written as DNA, the CDR3 is TGTGCCAGCAGACTAGGAGGGGGCGACGGAAACACCATATATTTT. It encodes CASRLGGGDGNTIYF.

This clonotype was seen repeatedly, ten times or more. The CDR3 sequence: CASSLVGTPLHF. The CDR3 region has the DNA TGTGCCAGCAGTTTGGTCGGGACACCCCTCCACTTT. V is TRBV12-3 or TRBV12-4 and J is TRBJ1-6; D unclear. V lost 3 bases, J lost 11 bases, and 8 bases lay in between. The CDR3 runs 12 residues.

This clonotype appeared many times. V usage is TRBV29-1 and J usage is TRBJ2-3; 10 positions match TRBD2. Germline V lookup: CDR1 SQVTM, CDR2 ANQGSEA. V lost 4 bases, J lost 4 bases, and 5 bases stayed unmatched. The CDR3 loop spans 14 amino acids. The CDR3 sequence: CSVGTSGLSDTQYF. The CDR3 nucleotides are TGCAGCGTTGGGACTAGCGGCCTCTCAGATACGCAGTATTTT.

The table lists this clonotype with a few counts. The chain employs TRBV20-1 and TRBJ1-3; D gene unclear. The CDR3 spans 13 residues. Germline assignment: CDR1 DFQATT and CDR2 SNEGSKA (reference sequence). The V and J ends lost 3 bases and 0 bases respectively, with 6 bases between them. CDR3 sequence reads: CSASSASGNTIYF. CDR3 nucleotide sequence: TGCAGTGCTAGTAGTGCCTCTGGAAACACCATATATTTT.

This clonotype showed up just a few times. The gene calls are TRBV27 and TRBJ2-3; D may be TRBD1 (5 bases). Per the germline V gene, CDR1 is MNHEY and CDR2 is SMNVEV (reference sequence). V was trimmed by 3 bases and J by 5 bases, leaving 12 bases between them. This CDR3 contains 14 residues. DNA for the CDR3: TGTGCCAGCAGTTTTTTCCAGGGCTTAGATACGCAGTATTTT. Residues: CASSFFQGLDTQYF.

In this sample, this clonotype turned up a few times. The rearrangement uses TRBV7-9 and TRBJ2-5, with D possibly matching TRBD2 (6 bases). Germline values: CDR1 SEHNR, CDR2 FQNEAQ (reference sequence). V lost 2 bases and J 9 bases, leaving 16 bases between the germline ends. CDR3 size: 14 residues. CDR3: CASSLQTSSMAQYF. The CDR3 bases are TGTGCCAGCAGCTTACAAACTAGCAGTATGGCCCAGTACTTC.

This clonotype showed up many times. V usage is TRBV10-3 and J usage is TRBJ1-1; D is uncertain. Germline V CDR1 and CDR2: ENHRY, SYGVKD. V shed 4 bases and J shed 1 base, with 7 bases lying between them. The CDR3 totals 13 residues. CDR3 loop: CAISAARNTEAFF. DNA of the CDR3: TGTGCCATCAGTGCAGCTAGGAACACTGAAGCTTTCTTT.

The gene calls are TRBV4-2 and TRBJ2-4; D is undetermined. From germline, CDR1 is LGHNA and CDR2 YNFKEQ. The ends were cut back, 0 bases at V and 7 bases at J, with 10 bases in the middle. There are 14 residues in the CDR3. CDR3 sequence: CASSQENSANIQYF. The CDR3 DNA reads TGTGCCAGCAGCCAAGAGAATAGTGCCAACATTCAGTACTTC.

This clonotype showed up many times. V is TRBV2 and J is TRBJ2-6, with a weak D call TRBD2 (5 bases). V was clipped by 8 bases and J by 2 bases, with 7 bases between them. Per germline, CDR1 SNHLY and CDR2 FYNNEI. The CDR3 is 13 amino acids. CDR3 in DNA: TGTGCCAGCGGAGGAACTGGGGCCAACGTCCTGACTTTC. It translates to CASGGTGANVLTF.

This clonotype was picked up a small number of times. The chain combines TRBV30 with TRBJ1-3; D gene ambiguous. From germline, CDR1 is GTSNPN and CDR2 SVGIG (reference sequence). CDR3 length: 15 amino acids. Trimming shortened V by 2 bases and J by 0 bases, and 11 bases separated the two germline ends. CDR3 nucleotides: TGTGCCTGGAGTCCGAGATGGACCTCTGGAAACACCATATATTTT. This translates into CAWSPRWTSGNTIYF.

This clonotype was picked up a small number of times. At one of its ends the junction is not consistent with the germline gene, which may arise from a read error. The V and J genes are TRBV12-3 or TRBV12-4 and TRBJ1-6; D gene ambiguous. The CDR3 is 14 amino acids. CDR3 DNA: TGTGCCAACAGTTTGGGCTCCTATAATTCACCCCTCCACTTT. It specifies CANSLGSYNSPLHF.

The chain couples TRBV14 to TRBJ2-5; 11 bases are shared with TRBD2. Germline CDR1 and CDR2: SGHDN and FVKESK. Losses at the gene ends were 2 bases for V and 1 base for J; bases not matched to a gene: 12. This CDR3 comprises 19 residues. The DNA for the CDR3 is TGTGCCAGCAGCCAAAGTCTCCTAGCGGGGGGACGATTCCAAGAGACCCAGTACTTC. Protein: CASSQSLLAGGRFQETQYF.

Concerning this clonotype: This sequence may be a read error, since a much larger clone differs from it by one base. The conserved closing phenylalanine or tryptophan is absent in this CDR3, likely reflecting a read error. The CDR3 nucleotides read TGTGCCAGCAGTGGGGTAGCCAAAAACATTCAGTACTCC. Protein sequence: CASSGVAKNIQYS. The gene calls are TRBV2 and TRBJ2-4, with D uncertain. V lost 4 bases and J lost 0, with 4 bases in between. The CDR3 is made up of 13 amino acids. Germline CDR1 is SNHLY and CDR2 is FYNNEI.

This chain joins TRBV5-6 and TRBJ2-2, with 8 bases fitting TRBD2. The CDR3 spans 16 residues. V shed 1 base, J shed 6 bases, and the junction held 8 bases outside the gene matches. Germline V gene lookup returns CDR1 SGHDT and CDR2 YYEEEE. CDR3 coding DNA: TGTGCCAGCAGCTTGTACGGGGGGGCCCTTTCCGGGGAGCTGTTTTTT. It codes for CASSLYGGALSGELFF.

This clonotype was counted at least ten times. The J gene is TRBJ2-5, the V gene TRBV5-5; D is unclear. V lost 2 bases and J 3 bases, leaving 8 bases between the germline ends. This CDR3 has 13 amino acids. From germline, CDR1 is SGHKS and CDR2 YYEKEE (reference sequence). CDR3 protein: CASSFSWEETQYF. CDR3 sequence (DNA): TGTGCCAGCAGCTTTAGCTGGGAAGAGACCCAGTACTTC.

V usage is TRBV5-4 and J usage is TRBJ1-1, with D maybe TRBD1 (5 bases). The CDR3 extends over 15 amino acids. The V end lost 4 bases, the J end lost 7 bases, and 20 bases lay between the germline ends. Germline CDR1 is SGHNT and CDR2 is YYREEE (reference sequence). The CDR3 DNA reads TGTGCCAGCAGCGAACGGGGGTCGGGGTCGCTTGAAGCTTTCTTT. Translating gives CASSERGSGSLEAFF.

This clonotype was counted ten times or more. V is TRBV6-1 and J is TRBJ1-5, with TRBD1 matching 7 bases. CDR1 is MNHNS and CDR2 is SASEGT in the germline V gene. CDR3 size: 15 residues. V shed 2 bases, J shed 4 bases, and the junction held 5 bases outside the gene matches. Here the CDR3 reads CASSEFSRGNQPQHF. The CDR3 DNA reads TGTGCCAGCAGTGAATTTAGCAGGGGGAATCAGCCCCAGCATTTT.

This clonotype was seen many times. The V gene is TRBV2, the J gene TRBJ1-2; the D gene is possibly TRBD1 (6 bases). CDR3 length: 16 residues. Trimming cost V 3 bases and J 4 bases, with 18 bases left between them. Per the germline V gene, CDR1 is SNHLY and CDR2 is FYNNEI. CDR3 nucleotide sequence: TGTGCCAGCAGTGAGCGGCAAAATGACAGGCCCTATGGCTACACCTTC. It encodes CASSERQNDRPYGYTF.

The chain has TRBV5-6 and TRBJ2-2; unclear D gene. Looked up from germline, CDR1 is SGHDT and CDR2 is YYEEEE. The CDR3 loop spans 15 amino acids. The ends were cut back, 1 base at V and 5 bases at J, with 12 bases in the middle. As DNA, the CDR3 is TGTGCCAGCAGCTTGTTAGTGCTAGGGACCGGGGAGCTGTTTTTT. Translating gives CASSLLVLGTGELFF.

This clonotype was recorded at least ten times. The rearrangement joins TRBV7-2 to TRBJ1-5; 8 bases line up with TRBD1. CDR3 size: 15 residues. In germline, CDR1 is SGHTA, CDR2 FQGNSA. V shed 6 bases and J 1 base; nucleotides not matched to a gene: 5. This CDR3 is CASSTQGGSNQPQHF. DNA for the CDR3: TGTGCCAGCAGTACACAGGGGGGAAGCAATCAGCCCCAGCATTTT.

The chain has TRBV19 and TRBJ2-5, with unresolved D. V shed 3 bases and J shed 2 bases, with 16 bases lying between them. CDR1 is LNHDA and CDR2 is SQIVND in the germline V gene (reference sequence). The CDR3 has 16 residues. The CDR3 spells CASSMGNWLEQETQYF. CDR3 bases: TGTGCCAGTAGTATGGGGAACTGGTTAGAGCAAGAGACCCAGTACTTC.